The present TCR beta chain was sequenced within a study of T cell changes during pregnancy in multiple sclerosis. Clones were sequenced by immunoSEQ multiplex PCR, and TCRdb holds only the in-frame ones, with some missing. The repertoire holds tens of thousands of clones, with roughly 87% as singletons. The CDR3 contains 16 residues. Germline assignment: CDR1 SGHTS and CDR2 YDEGEE. Trimming at V came to 3 bases and at J to 0 bases, leaving 5 bases not matched to a gene. J is TRBJ1-1 and V is TRBV5-8, with 10 bases that match TRBD1. This clonotype was obtained from a female donor with multiple sclerosis, enrolled in a pregnancy study. Sample: CD8+ T cells from peripheral blood mononuclear cells, taken in the first trimester of pregnancy. The CDR3 DNA reads as TGTGCCAGCAGCTCCTGGACAGGGGGTCTGAACACTGAAGCTTTCTTT. Translated: CASSSWTGGLNTEAFF.